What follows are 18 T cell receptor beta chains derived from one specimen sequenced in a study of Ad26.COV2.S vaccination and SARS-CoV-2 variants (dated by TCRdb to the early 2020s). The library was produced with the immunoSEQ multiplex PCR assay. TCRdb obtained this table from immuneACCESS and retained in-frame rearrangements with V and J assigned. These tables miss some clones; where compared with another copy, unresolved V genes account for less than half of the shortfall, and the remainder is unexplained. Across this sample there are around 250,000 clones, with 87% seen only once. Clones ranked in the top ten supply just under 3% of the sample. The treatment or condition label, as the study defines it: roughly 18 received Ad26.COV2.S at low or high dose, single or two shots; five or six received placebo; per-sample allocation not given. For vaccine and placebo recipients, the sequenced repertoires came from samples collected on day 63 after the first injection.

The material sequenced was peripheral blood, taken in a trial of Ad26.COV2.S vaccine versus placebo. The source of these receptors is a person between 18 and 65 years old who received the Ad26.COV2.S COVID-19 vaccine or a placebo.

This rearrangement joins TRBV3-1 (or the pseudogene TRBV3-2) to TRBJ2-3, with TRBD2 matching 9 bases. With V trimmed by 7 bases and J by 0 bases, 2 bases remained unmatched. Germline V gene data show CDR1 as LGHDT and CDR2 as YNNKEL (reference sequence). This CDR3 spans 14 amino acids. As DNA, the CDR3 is TGTGCCAGCAAACTAGCGGGTAGCACAGATACGCAGTATTTT. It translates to CASKLAGSTDTQYF.

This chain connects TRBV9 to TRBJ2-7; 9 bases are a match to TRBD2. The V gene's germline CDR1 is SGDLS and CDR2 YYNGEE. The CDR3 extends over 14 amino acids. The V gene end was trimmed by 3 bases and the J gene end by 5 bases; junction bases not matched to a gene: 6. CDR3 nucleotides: TGTGCCAGCAGCGCCGGGACTAGCCCCCACGAGCAGTACGTC. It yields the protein CASSAGTSPHEQYV.

The CDR3 DNA follows: TGCGCCAGCAGCCAGGCTACTAATATGAACACTGAAGCTTTCTTT. It encodes CASSQATNMNTEAFF. The rearrangement links TRBV4-1 to TRBJ1-1; D remains ambiguous. The CDR3 is 15 amino acids. V lost 3 bases, J lost 0 bases, and 11 bases lay in between. Germline assignment: CDR1 MGHRA and CDR2 YSYEKL.

As DNA, the CDR3 is TGTGCCACCAGTGATTTGGTGGGCACAGATACGCAGTATTTT. Protein: CATSDLVGTDTQYF. This chain uses TRBV24-1 with TRBJ2-3, with D unclear. V was trimmed by 0 bases and J by 1 base, leaving 4 bases between them. CDR1 is KGHDR and CDR2 is SFDVKD in the germline V gene. The CDR3 totals 14 residues.

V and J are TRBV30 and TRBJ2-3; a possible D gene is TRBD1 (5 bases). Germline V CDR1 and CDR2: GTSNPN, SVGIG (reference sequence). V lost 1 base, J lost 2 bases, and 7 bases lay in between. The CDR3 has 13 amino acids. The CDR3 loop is CAWSAGNTDTQYF. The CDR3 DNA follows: TGTGCCTGGAGTGCAGGGAACACAGATACGCAGTATTTT.

DNA of the CDR3: TGTGCCTGGAGGAGGGGGGGCGTATCCTATGGCTACACCTTC. Translation: CAWRRGGVSYGYTF. V gene TRBV30 combines with J gene TRBJ1-2, with a weak D call TRBD1 (6 bases). The CDR3 sequence is 14 residues long. V was pared by 3 bases and J by 4 bases, with 15 bases between. CDR1 is GTSNPN, CDR2 SVGIG, per germline (reference sequence).

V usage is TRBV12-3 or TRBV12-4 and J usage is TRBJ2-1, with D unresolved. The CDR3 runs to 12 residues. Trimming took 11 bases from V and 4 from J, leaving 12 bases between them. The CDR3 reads CAVGRSYNEQFF. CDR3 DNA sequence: TGTGCCGTTGGACGGAGTTACAATGAGCAGTTCTTC.

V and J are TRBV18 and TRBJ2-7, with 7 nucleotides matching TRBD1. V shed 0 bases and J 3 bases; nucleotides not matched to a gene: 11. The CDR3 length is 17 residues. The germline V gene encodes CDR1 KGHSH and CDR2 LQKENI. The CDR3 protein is CASSPPDITGQSYEQYF. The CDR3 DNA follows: TGTGCCAGCTCACCACCGGATATAACGGGACAGAGCTACGAGCAGTACTTC.

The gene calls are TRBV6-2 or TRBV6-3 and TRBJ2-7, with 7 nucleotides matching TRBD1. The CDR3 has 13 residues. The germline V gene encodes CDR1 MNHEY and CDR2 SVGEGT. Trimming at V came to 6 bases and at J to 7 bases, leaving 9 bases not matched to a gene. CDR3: CASSLQGLGEQYV. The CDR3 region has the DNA TGTGCCAGCAGCCTACAGGGGCTGGGGGAGCAGTACGTC.

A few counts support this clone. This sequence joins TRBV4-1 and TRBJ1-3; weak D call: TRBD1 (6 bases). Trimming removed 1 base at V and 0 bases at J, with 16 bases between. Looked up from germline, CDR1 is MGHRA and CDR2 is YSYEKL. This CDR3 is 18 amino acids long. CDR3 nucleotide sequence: TGCGCCAGCAGCCAAGGATCAGCTTACAGGGTCTCTGGAAACACCATATATTTT. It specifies CASSQGSAYRVSGNTIYF.

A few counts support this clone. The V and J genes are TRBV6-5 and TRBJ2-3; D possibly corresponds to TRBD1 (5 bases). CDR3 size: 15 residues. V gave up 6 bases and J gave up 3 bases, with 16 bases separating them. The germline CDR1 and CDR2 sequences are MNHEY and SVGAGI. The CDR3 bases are TGTGCCAGCAGCCCCGTCCGGACATTAACAGATACGCAGTATTTT. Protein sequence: CASSPVRTLTDTQYF.

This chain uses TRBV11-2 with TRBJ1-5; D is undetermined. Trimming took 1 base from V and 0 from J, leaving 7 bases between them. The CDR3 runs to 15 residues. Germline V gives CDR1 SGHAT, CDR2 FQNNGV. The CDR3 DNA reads TGTGCCAGCAGCTTAGCGCCTCATAGCAATCAGCCCCAGCATTTT. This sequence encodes CASSLAPHSNQPQHF.

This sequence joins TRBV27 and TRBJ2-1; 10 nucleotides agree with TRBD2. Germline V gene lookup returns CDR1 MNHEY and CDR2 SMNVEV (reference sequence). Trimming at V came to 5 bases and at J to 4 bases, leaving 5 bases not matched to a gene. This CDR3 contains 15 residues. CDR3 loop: CASSQLAGFYNEQFF. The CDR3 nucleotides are TGTGCCAGCAGTCAACTAGCGGGGTTTTACAATGAGCAGTTCTTC.

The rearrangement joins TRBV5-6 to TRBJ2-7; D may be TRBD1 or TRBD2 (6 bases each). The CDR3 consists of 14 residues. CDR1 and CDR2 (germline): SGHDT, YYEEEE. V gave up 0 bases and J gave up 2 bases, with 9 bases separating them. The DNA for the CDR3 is TGTGCCAGCAGCTTGGCGGGGGCTACCTACGAGCAGTACTTC. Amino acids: CASSLAGATYEQYF.

The CDR3 region is CASSHPGQGGNTEAFF. The CDR3 DNA is TGCGCCAGCAGCCACCCGGGACAGGGTGGGAACACTGAAGCTTTCTTT. The chain has TRBV4-1 and TRBJ1-1; 9 bases align to TRBD1. V shed 3 bases, J shed 1 base, and the junction held 6 bases outside the gene matches. The germline V gene encodes CDR1 MGHRA and CDR2 YSYEKL. The CDR3 has 16 amino acids.

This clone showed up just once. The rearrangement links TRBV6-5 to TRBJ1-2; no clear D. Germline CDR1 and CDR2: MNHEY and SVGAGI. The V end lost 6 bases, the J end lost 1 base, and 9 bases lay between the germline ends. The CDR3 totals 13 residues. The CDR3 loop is CASSVTDNYGYTF. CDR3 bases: TGTGCCAGCAGCGTCACAGATAACTATGGCTACACCTTC.

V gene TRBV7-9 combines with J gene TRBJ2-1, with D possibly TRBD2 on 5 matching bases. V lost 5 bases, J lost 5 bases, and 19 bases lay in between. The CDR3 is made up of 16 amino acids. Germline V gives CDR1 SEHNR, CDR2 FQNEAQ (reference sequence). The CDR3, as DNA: TGTGCCAGCAGCGCCCCCCTAGCCTGGCAACACAATGAGCAGTTCTTC. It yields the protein CASSAPLAWQHNEQFF. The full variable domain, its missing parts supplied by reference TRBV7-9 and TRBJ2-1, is DTGVSQNPRHKITKRGQNVTFRCDPISEHNRLYWYRQTLGQGPEFLTYFQNEAQLEKSRLLSDRFSAERPKGSFSTLEIQRTEQGDSAMYLCASSAPLAWQHNEQFFGPGTRLTVL.

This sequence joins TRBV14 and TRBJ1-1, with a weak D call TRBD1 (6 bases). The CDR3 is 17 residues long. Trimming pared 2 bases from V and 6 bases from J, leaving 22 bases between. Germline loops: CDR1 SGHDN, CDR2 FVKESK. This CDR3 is CASSQSPSTGYFPEAFF. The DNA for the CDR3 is TGTGCCAGCAGCCAAAGTCCCTCAACAGGGTACTTTCCTGAAGCTTTCTTT.